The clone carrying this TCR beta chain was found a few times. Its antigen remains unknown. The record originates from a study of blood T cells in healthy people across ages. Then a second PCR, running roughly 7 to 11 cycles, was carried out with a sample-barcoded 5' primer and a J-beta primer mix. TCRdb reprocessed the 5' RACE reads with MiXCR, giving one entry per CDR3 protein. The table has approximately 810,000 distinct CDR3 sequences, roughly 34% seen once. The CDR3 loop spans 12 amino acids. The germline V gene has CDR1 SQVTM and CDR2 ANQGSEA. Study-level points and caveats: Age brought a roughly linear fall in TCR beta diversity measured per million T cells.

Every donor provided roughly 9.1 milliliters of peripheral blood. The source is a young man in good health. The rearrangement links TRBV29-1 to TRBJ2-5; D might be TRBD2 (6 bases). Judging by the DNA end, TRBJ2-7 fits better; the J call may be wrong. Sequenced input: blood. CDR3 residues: CSVGEVNYEQYF. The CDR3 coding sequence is TGCAGCGTTGGGGAGGTCAACTACGAGCAGTACTTC.